The source of this T cell receptor (beta chain) is a study of CD8+ T cells in alopecia areata listed by TCRdb under 2018. Turning to the overall study: Treated patients were enrolled in an open-label pilot trial of oral tofacitinib at 5 to 10 mg twice daily for moderate-to-severe alopecia areata. RNA was extracted with the PAXgene miRNA kit for fixed scalp, the miRNeasy kit for PBMCs, and the RNeasy kit for mouse skin. In both human patients and the C3H/HeJ mouse model, the study applied high-throughput TCRbeta sequencing to look at T cell clonal expansion in alopecia areata. In humans, TCRbeta sequencing was performed on scalp tissue and on sorted CD4+ and CD8+ peripheral blood T cells from healthy controls and from patients with patchy or totalis/universalis alopecia areata. Tofacitinib-treated patients had biopsies at baseline and at 4 and 24 weeks of treatment, with a later scalp biopsy in several patients. Amplification of TCRbeta CDR3 regions was done by immunoSEQ multiplex PCR using 35 Vbeta forward primers and 13 Jbeta reverse primers. Scalp clonality was compared across normal scalp (n=4), patchy alopecia areata scalp (n=8), and alopecia totalis/universalis scalp (n=8). Patients stayed on tofacitinib for 6 to 18 months and then had 6 months of follow-up off drug so that delayed response and recurrence could be assessed.

Worth noting for this clone: The specificity of this receptor is unknown. Per-nucleotide qualities are absent, and no much larger clonotype sits a single base away.

Libraries came from the immunoSEQ multiplex PCR assay. To provide template for TCR sequencing, every sample had RNA extracted and reverse transcribed into cDNA. First-strand cDNA was synthesized using SuperScript III with a 2:1 mix of oligo-dT and random hexamers. A synthetic immune receptor repertoire was used to measure amplification bias, and any remaining bias was corrected computationally. Concerning the study's data processing: Raw reads were preprocessed for error removal, and CDR3 was defined according to IMGT conventions as running from the conserved cysteine to phenylalanine. Clonality was calculated as 1 minus Shannon entropy normalized by log2 of the number of productive unique TCRs. Whether scalp clones were CD4 or CD8 was inferred by matching scalp TCRbeta sequences against CD4 and CD8 repertoires sorted from blood. TCRdb took over this immuneACCESS table, retaining in-frame rearrangements with V and J assigned. Such tables are incomplete; in checked studies, under half of the missing clones stem from an unresolved V gene, and the remainder is unexplained. The DNA was the basis for D and trimming; V, J and clone size are from that table. Present in this sample are roughly 150,000 clones, roughly 44% of which were seen just once. Over 5.5% of the sample goes to the ten largest clones.

Looking up the germline V gene yields CDR1 SQVTM and CDR2 ANQGSEA. V is clipped by 8 bases and J by 1 base, and the sequence between their germline boundaries is 14 bases long. Counted from cysteine to phenylalanine, this CDR3 has 13 amino acids. Only CDR3 DNA is held: 39 bases, read in frame from base 1. Study-wide conclusions, independent of this receptor: Compared with mice, TCR sequences shared between patients were less clear, possibly partly because of HLA diversity across the patient population. Lesional scalp, especially in alopecia totalis/universalis, showed higher clonality and more expanded CD8+ clones than normal scalp, suggesting antigenic drive. Unlike mouse skin, where gammadelta T cells dominate, normal human skin contains resident alphabeta T cells that get sequenced too, which complicates analysis of the scalp TCR repertoire.

Lesional scalp punch biopsies and peripheral blood were obtained from alopecia areata patients. PBMCs were separated by density centrifugation and stained for CD3, CD4 and CD8, after which CD4+ and CD8+ T cells were sorted on a FACSAria. The specimen sequenced was CD4+ T cells sorted from blood. The source is a human donor with alopecia areata. The chain joins TRBV29-1 to TRBJ2-5, and the D gene may be TRBD1, 5 bases matching. CDR3 protein: CSFGQRLQETQYF. The DNA reads TGCAGCTTCGGACAAAGACTCCAAGAGACCCAGTACTTC.